The next 30 T cell receptor beta chains were all read from a single sample in a study of shared clonotypes between healthy human individuals. The naive CD8 fraction comprised CD45RO-negative cells positively selected for CCR7 and excluded terminally differentiated effector memory CD45RA+ cells. Profiled with immunoSEQ multiplex PCR; TCRdb holds only in-frame clones, not every one. Of under 2,000,000 clones listed, about 94% were seen once; the top ten hold roughly 1.2%. Sample: naive CD8+ T cells sorted from blood. All receptors derive from a man aged 18 to 29 in good health.

V usage is TRBV30 and J usage is TRBJ1-4, with TRBD1 identical over 8 bases. In germline, CDR1 is GTSNPN, CDR2 SVGIG (reference sequence). The CDR3 covers 14 residues. V shed 2 bases, J shed 8 bases, and the junction held 7 bases outside the gene matches. The CDR3 DNA is TGTGCCTGGAGTCACGGACAGGGTTGGGAAAAACTGTTTTTT. Its protein product is CAWSHGQGWEKLFF.

V and J are TRBV4-1 and TRBJ2-7; D gene unclear. The CDR3 contains 15 residues. Germline V gives CDR1 MGHRA, CDR2 YSYEKL. V was trimmed by 4 bases and J by 0 bases, leaving 13 bases between them. As DNA, the CDR3 is TGCGCCAGCAGCCCCGTACTTCCAAGCTCCTACGAGCAGTACTTC. It specifies CASSPVLPSSYEQYF.

Remarks on this clone: The identical CDR3 is also encoded by other nucleotide sequences in the sample. V is TRBV27 and J is TRBJ2-7, with D possibly matching TRBD1 (5 bases). With 1 base removed from V and 3 bases from J, the gap between germline ends came to 10 bases. This CDR3 region has 14 residues. Germline V gene lookup returns CDR1 MNHEY and CDR2 SMNVEV (reference sequence). The CDR3 is CASSLFQGSYEQYF. The CDR3 nucleotides are TGTGCCAGCAGTTTATTTCAGGGTAGCTACGAGCAGTACTTC.

The J gene is TRBJ2-2, the V gene TRBV28; D possibly corresponds to TRBD1 (6 bases). This CDR3 has 14 residues. Trimming took 10 bases from V and 1 from J, leaving 13 bases between them. The germline V gene encodes CDR1 MDHEN and CDR2 SYDVKM. The CDR3 protein is CATSDRQNTGELFF. The CDR3 DNA follows: TGTGCCACTTCGGACAGACAGAACACCGGGGAGCTGTTTTTT.

The chain links TRBV7-9 to TRBJ1-2; 7 nucleotides match TRBD1. The CDR3 sequence is 17 residues long. Trimming cost V 2 bases and J 4 bases; bases outside gene matches: 13. The V gene's germline CDR1 is SEHNR and CDR2 FQNEAQ (reference sequence). The CDR3 coding sequence is TGTGCCAGCAGCTTATCCGGGACAGTTTCCCCCCTCTATGGCTACACCTTC. Translating gives CASSLSGTVSPLYGYTF.

The chain recombines TRBV4-2 with TRBJ1-6; D might be TRBD1 (5 bases). Trimming removed 0 bases from V and 0 bases from J, with 9 bases in between. Germline V gives CDR1 LGHNA, CDR2 YNFKEQ. The CDR3 is 17 residues long. CDR3 sequence reads: CASSQEGESSYNSPLHF. In nucleotides, the CDR3 is TGTGCCAGCAGCCAAGAGGGGGAAAGCTCCTATAATTCACCCCTCCACTTT.

This chain's CDR3 is CAWSHGLGGIEQYF. In DNA form, the CDR3 reads TGTGCCTGGAGCCATGGACTAGGGGGGATCGAGCAGTACTTC. The chain is built from TRBV30 and TRBJ2-7, with a tentative D call TRBD2 (7 bases). Germline-derived CDR1 and CDR2 are GTSNPN and SVGIG (reference sequence). The CDR3 runs to 14 residues. V gave up 3 bases and J gave up 6 bases, with 18 bases separating them.

This rearrangement joins TRBV27 to TRBJ2-3; either TRBD1 or TRBD2 may fit D (6 bases each). Trimming took 3 bases from V and 0 from J, leaving 13 bases between them. The CDR3 sequence is 16 residues long. Looked up from germline, CDR1 is MNHEY and CDR2 is SMNVEV (reference sequence). CDR3 sequence: CASSLSGGASTDTQYF. The CDR3 DNA sequence: TGTGCCAGCAGTTTGTCCGGGGGCGCAAGCACAGATACGCAGTATTTT.

The chain joins TRBV6-5 to TRBJ2-3, with D perhaps TRBD1 (5 bases). Trimming removed 5 bases from V and 1 base from J, with 7 bases in between. Looked up from germline, CDR1 is MNHEY and CDR2 is SVGAGI. This CDR3 spans 13 amino acids. For the CDR3, the DNA is TGTGCCAGCAGTATACAGGGCACAGATACGCAGTATTTT. The encoded protein is CASSIQGTDTQYF.

The V gene is TRBV4-1, the J gene TRBJ2-1; 9 bases are a match to TRBD2. Germline CDR1 and CDR2: MGHRA and YSYEKL. The CDR3 covers 18 residues. V lost 0 bases, J lost 7 bases, and 13 bases stayed unmatched. The CDR3 DNA follows: TGCGCCAGCAGCCAAGACTCGGTGGCGGGAGGGCCAACGAATGAGCAGTTCTTC. Residues: CASSQDSVAGGPTNEQFF.

The V call is TRBV5-4, the J call TRBJ2-3; possible D gene TRBD1, 5 bases. CDR1 is SGHNT and CDR2 is YYREEE in the germline V gene (reference sequence). CDR3 length equals 14 residues. The V gene lost 2 bases and the J gene lost 2 bases, with 9 bases spanning the gap. The DNA of the CDR3 is TGTGCCAGCAGCTTCAGGGAAGACACAGATACGCAGTATTTT. It translates to CASSFREDTDTQYF.

The rearrangement links TRBV10-3 to TRBJ1-1; D is ambiguous. CDR1 is ENHRY and CDR2 is SYGVKD in the germline V gene. This CDR3 comprises 15 residues. V lost 6 bases and J 4 bases, leaving 18 bases between the germline ends. This CDR3 reads CAISARRTPGTEAFF. The CDR3 coding sequence is TGTGCCATCAGCGCCCGGCGAACACCGGGCACTGAAGCTTTCTTT.

DNA of the CDR3: TGTGCCAGCAGCTTCGGCCCTCAAGTACAAGAGACCCAGTACTTC. Amino acid sequence: CASSFGPQVQETQYF. V usage is TRBV7-2 and J usage is TRBJ2-5, with D unresolved. The CDR3 is made up of 15 amino acids. Trimming cost V 3 bases and J 2 bases, with 13 bases left between them. CDR1 SGHTA and CDR2 FQGNSA come from the germline V gene.

Comments on this clone: This sample includes further DNA sequences coding for the same CDR3. The chain joins TRBV7-9 to TRBJ2-5; D is ambiguous. V lost 2 bases to trimming and J lost 5 bases, with 3 bases between them. Germline-derived CDR1 and CDR2 are SEHNR and FQNEAQ (reference sequence). CDR3 length equals 11 residues. CDR3 in DNA: TGTGCCAGCAGCTTATTGGAGACCCAGTACTTC. It is translated as CASSLLETQYF.

The chain couples TRBV5-4 to TRBJ2-7; 7 bases align to TRBD2. The CDR3 runs to 15 residues. V dropped 1 base and J dropped 0; count of bases not matched to a gene: 4. The germline V gene encodes CDR1 SGHNT and CDR2 YYREEE (reference sequence). Here the CDR3 reads CASSLYRGSSYEQYF. The CDR3 coding sequence is TGTGCCAGCAGCTTGTATCGCGGGAGCTCCTACGAGCAGTACTTC.

This chain uses TRBV2 with TRBJ1-5; no firm D call. Trimming left V 0 bases short and J 8 bases short, with 11 bases between. Germline V lookup: CDR1 SNHLY, CDR2 FYNNEI. This CDR3 is 14 amino acids long. The CDR3 region is CASSEAYEWEPQHF. The CDR3 bases are TGTGCCAGCAGTGAAGCGTATGAGTGGGAGCCCCAGCATTTT.

The rearrangement links TRBV28 to TRBJ2-2; possibly TRBD1 for D (6 bases). The CDR3 runs to 16 residues. V was trimmed by 1 base and J by 9 bases, leaving 18 bases between them. Germline loops: CDR1 MDHEN, CDR2 SYDVKM. CDR3 protein: CASSLFRTVEYRELFF. As DNA, the CDR3 is TGTGCCAGCAGTTTATTTAGGACAGTGGAATACAGGGAGCTGTTTTTT.

This clone was seen only once. J is TRBJ2-1 and V is TRBV6-6; D is ambiguous. The germline V and J ends were trimmed by 4 bases and 8 bases, with 12 bases remaining between them. This CDR3 comprises 13 residues. The germline V gene encodes CDR1 MNHNY and CDR2 SVGAGI (reference sequence). Here the CDR3 DNA reads TGTGCCAGCAGTTCCTTAACATGGGATGAGCAGTTCTTC. As protein: CASSSLTWDEQFF.

The table lists this clone with a few counts. V gene TRBV6-1 combines with J gene TRBJ1-1; D unclear. Between the trimmed V and J ends, which lost 2 bases and 0 bases, there was a span of 4 bases. Germline values: CDR1 MNHNS, CDR2 SASEGT. The CDR3 sequence is 13 residues long. The CDR3 DNA reads as TGTGCCAGCAGTGAAATCATGAACACTGAAGCTTTCTTT. Its protein is CASSEIMNTEAFF.

In the case of this clone: The identical CDR3 is also encoded by other nucleotide sequences in the sample. CDR3 sequence: CASSSGGGAYEQYF. CDR3 in DNA: TGTGCCAGCAGCTCTGGGGGAGGGGCCTACGAGCAGTACTTC. This chain joins TRBV5-6 and TRBJ2-7; 7 bases agree with TRBD2. Looked up from germline, CDR1 is SGHDT and CDR2 is YYEEEE. This CDR3 has 14 residues. V lost 3 bases and J lost 2; bases outside the gene matches: 5.

The CDR3 reads CASSQDSVGLAAYNEQFF. The CDR3 nucleotides are TGCGCCAGCAGCCAAGATAGTGTGGGACTAGCGGCCTACAATGAGCAGTTCTTC. This rearrangement joins TRBV4-1 to TRBJ2-1, with 11 nucleotides matching TRBD2. Germline CDR1 MGHRA, CDR2 YSYEKL. The CDR3 contains 18 residues. The junction had 6 bases not matched to a gene; V was cut back by 0 bases and J by 2 bases.

J is TRBJ2-7 and V is TRBV27; the D gene is possibly TRBD2 (5 bases). Germline V gives CDR1 MNHEY, CDR2 SMNVEV (reference sequence). Trimming left V 7 bases short and J 5 bases short, with 12 bases between. The CDR3 spans 12 residues. The CDR3 protein is CASKMGRDEQYF. CDR3 in DNA: TGTGCCAGCAAGATGGGGAGAGACGAGCAGTACTTC.

The V gene is TRBV30, the J gene TRBJ1-4; D is unresolved. Germline values: CDR1 GTSNPN, CDR2 SVGIG (reference sequence). Trimming left V 0 bases short and J 0 bases short, with 8 bases between. This CDR3 contains 15 residues. The CDR3: CAWSVHSATNEKLFF. The CDR3 nucleotides read TGTGCCTGGAGTGTTCACAGTGCAACTAATGAAAAACTGTTTTTT.

The rearrangement links TRBV7-9 to TRBJ2-6; TRBD1 aligns across 7 bases. CDR3 size: 14 residues. The trim removed 1 base at V and 11 bases at J, leaving 5 bases unmatched. The germline V gene has CDR1 SEHNR and CDR2 FQNEAQ (reference sequence). The CDR3 here is CASSLEGAQDVLTF. The CDR3 region has the DNA TGTGCCAGCAGCTTAGAGGGGGCTCAGGACGTCCTGACTTTC. Full variable domain (missing parts from reference TRBV7-9 and TRBJ2-6): DTGVSQNPRHKITKRGQNVTFRCDPISEHNRLYWYRQTLGQGPEFLTYFQNEAQLEKSRLLSDRFSAERPKGSFSTLEIQRTEQGDSAMYLCASSLEGAQDVLTFGAGSRLTVL.

The chain carries TRBV6-5 and TRBJ2-7; possible D gene TRBD2, 7 bases. Looked up from germline, CDR1 is MNHEY and CDR2 is SVGAGI. The V end was cut by 6 bases, the J end by 3 bases, with 18 bases between. The CDR3 spans 15 residues. CDR3 in amino acids: CASSPIRGAHYEQYF. CDR3 in DNA: TGTGCCAGCAGCCCGATCCGGGGGGCCCACTACGAGCAGTACTTC.

This clone has just one count. The chain uses TRBV6-1 and TRBJ1-2; a possible D gene is TRBD1 (6 bases). The CDR3 loop spans 18 amino acids. V was trimmed by 2 bases and J by 4 bases, leaving 23 bases between them. CDR1 and CDR2 from the germline V gene are MNHNS and SASEGT. The DNA of the CDR3 is TGTGCCAGCAGTGAATCTCCGGGGGCCAGAGCAAGTGGCTATGGCTACACCTTC. Protein: CASSESPGARASGYGYTF.

This sequence joins TRBV4-1 and TRBJ1-2, with D maybe TRBD1 (6 bases). CDR1 is MGHRA, CDR2 YSYEKL, per germline. The germline V and J ends were trimmed by 2 bases and 4 bases, with 11 bases remaining between them. CDR3 size: 14 residues. The CDR3 region has the DNA TGCGCCAGCAGCCAAAAAAGGGACATCTATGGCTACACCTTC. This gives the protein CASSQKRDIYGYTF.

This clone was detected once. The gene calls are TRBV30 and TRBJ1-3; D gene unclear. Trimming took 8 bases from V and 8 from J, leaving 22 bases between them. This CDR3 is 14 amino acids long. Germline values: CDR1 GTSNPN, CDR2 SVGIG (reference sequence). DNA of the CDR3: TGTGCCGCTCGGAGGATAGGGAGTGGGGACACCATATATTTT. It encodes CAARRIGSGDTIYF.

V gene TRBV28 combines with J gene TRBJ1-6; D uncertain. Trimming removed 5 bases at V and 5 bases at J, with 10 bases between. This CDR3 has 14 residues. CDR1 and CDR2 from the germline V gene are MDHEN and SYDVKM. In DNA, the CDR3 is TGTGCCAGCAGTCCTGGGCCCGATAATTCACCCCTCCACTTT. It encodes CASSPGPDNSPLHF.

The chain links TRBV19 to TRBJ2-7, with TRBD1 identical over 10 bases. Germline values: CDR1 LNHDA, CDR2 SQIVND (reference sequence). The CDR3 is made up of 14 amino acids. V lost 4 bases to trimming and J lost 3 bases; unmatched junction nucleotides: 3. For the CDR3, the DNA is TGTGCCAGTAGTAAAGGGACAGGGGACTACGAGCAGTACTTC. It translates to CASSKGTGDYEQYF.